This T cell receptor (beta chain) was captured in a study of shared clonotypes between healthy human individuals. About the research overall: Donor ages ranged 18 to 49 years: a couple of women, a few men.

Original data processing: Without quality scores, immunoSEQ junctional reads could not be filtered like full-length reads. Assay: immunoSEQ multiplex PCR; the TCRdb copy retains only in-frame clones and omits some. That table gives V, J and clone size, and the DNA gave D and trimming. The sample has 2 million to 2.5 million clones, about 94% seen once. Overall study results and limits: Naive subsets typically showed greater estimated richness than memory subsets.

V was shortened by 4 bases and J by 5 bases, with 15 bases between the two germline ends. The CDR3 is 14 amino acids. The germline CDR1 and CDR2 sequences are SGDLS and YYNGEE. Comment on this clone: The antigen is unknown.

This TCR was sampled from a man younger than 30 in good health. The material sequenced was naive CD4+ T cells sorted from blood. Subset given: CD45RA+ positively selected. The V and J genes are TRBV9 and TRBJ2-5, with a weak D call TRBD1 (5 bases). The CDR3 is CASSFGRVGETQYF. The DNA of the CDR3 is TGTGCCAGCAGCTTCGGCAGGGTCGGGGAGACCCAGTACTTC.